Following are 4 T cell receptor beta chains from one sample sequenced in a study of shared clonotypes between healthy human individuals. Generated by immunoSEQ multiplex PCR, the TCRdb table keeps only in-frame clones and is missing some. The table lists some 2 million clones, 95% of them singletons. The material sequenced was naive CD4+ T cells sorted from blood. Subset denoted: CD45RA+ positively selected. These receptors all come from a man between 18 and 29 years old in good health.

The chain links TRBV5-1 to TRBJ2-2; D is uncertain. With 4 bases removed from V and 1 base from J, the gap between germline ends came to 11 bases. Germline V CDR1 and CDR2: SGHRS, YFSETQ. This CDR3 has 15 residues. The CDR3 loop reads CASSLPVENTGELFF. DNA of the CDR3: TGCGCCAGCAGCCTTCCCGTGGAGAACACCGGGGAGCTGTTTTTT.

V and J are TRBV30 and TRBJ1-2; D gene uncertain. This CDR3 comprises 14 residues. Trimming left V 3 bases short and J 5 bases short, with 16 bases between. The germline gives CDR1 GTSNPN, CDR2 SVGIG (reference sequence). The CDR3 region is CAWSGERNEYGYTF. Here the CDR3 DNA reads TGTGCCTGGAGCGGGGAACGTAACGAGTATGGCTACACCTTC.

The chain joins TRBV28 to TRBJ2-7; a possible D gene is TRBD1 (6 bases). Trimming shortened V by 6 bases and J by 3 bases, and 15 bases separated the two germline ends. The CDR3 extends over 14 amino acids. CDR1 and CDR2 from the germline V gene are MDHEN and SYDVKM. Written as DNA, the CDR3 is TGTGCCAGCAGCACAGCCAACAGGGTCTACGAGCAGTACTTC. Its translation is CASSTANRVYEQYF.

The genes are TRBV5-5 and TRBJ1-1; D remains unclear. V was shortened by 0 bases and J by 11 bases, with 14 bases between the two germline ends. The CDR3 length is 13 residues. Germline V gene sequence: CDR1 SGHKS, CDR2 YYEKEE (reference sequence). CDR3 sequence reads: CASSLVLPQGAFF. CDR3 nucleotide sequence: TGTGCCAGCAGCTTGGTGCTCCCTCAAGGGGCTTTCTTT.